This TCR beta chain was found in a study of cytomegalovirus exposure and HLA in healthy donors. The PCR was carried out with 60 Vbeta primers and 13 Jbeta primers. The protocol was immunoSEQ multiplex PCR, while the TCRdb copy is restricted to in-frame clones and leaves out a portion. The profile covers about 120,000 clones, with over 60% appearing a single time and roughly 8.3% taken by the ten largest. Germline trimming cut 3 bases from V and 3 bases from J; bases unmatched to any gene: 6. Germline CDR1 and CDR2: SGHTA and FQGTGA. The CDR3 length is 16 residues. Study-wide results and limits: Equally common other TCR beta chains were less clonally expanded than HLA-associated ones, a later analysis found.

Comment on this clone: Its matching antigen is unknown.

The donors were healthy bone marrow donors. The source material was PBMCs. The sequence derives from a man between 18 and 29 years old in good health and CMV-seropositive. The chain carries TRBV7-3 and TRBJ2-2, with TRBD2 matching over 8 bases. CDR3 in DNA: TGTGCCAGCAGCTTGCCCAGCGGGGGCCACACCGGGGAGCTGTTTTTT. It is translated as CASSLPSGGHTGELFF. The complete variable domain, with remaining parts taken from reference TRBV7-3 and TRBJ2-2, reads GAGVSQTPSNKVTEKGKYVELRCDPISGHTALYWYRQSLGQGPEFLIYFQGTGAADDSGLPNDRFFAVRPEGSVSTLKIQRTERGDSAVYLCASSLPSGGHTGELFFGEGSRLTVL.